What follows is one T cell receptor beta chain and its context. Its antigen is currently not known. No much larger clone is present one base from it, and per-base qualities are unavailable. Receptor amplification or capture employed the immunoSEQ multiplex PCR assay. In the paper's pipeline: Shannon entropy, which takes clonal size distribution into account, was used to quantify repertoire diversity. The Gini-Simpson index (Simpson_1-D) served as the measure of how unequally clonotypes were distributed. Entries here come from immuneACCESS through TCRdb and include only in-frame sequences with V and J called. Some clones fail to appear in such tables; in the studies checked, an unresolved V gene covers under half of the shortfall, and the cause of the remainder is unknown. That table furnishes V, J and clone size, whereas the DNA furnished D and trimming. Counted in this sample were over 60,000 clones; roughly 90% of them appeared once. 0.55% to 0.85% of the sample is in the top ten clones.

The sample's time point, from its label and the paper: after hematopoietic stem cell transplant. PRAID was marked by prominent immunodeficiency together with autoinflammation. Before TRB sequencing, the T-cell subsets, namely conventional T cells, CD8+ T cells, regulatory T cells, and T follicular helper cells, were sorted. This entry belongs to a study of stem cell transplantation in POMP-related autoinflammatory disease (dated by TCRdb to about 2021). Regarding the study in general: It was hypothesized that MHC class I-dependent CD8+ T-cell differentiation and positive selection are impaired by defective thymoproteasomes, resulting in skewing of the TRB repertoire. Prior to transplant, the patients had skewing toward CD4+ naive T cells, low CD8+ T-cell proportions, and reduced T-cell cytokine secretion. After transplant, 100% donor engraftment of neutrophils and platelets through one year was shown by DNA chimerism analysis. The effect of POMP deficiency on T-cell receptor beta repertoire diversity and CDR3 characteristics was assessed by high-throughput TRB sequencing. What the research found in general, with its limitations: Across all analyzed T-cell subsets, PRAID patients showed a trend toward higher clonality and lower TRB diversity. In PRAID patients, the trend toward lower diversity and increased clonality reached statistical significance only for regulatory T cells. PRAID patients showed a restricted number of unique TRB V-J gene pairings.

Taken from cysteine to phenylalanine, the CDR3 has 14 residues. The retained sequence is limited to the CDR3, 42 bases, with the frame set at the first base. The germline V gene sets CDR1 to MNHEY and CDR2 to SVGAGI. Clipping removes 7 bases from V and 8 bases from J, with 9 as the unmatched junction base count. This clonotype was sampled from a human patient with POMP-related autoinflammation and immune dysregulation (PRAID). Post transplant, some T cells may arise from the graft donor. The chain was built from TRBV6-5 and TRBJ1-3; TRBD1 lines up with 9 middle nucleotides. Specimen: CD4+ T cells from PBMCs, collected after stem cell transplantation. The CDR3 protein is CASIPRDRAHTIYF. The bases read TGTGCCAGCATACCCCGGGACAGGGCGCACACCATATATTTT.